This TCR beta chain was found in a study of CD8 T cells in ankylosing spondylitis. Broader study findings: Earlier studies detected some motif variants in reactive arthritis synovial fluid and blood. Seemingly distinctive of ankylosing spondylitis blood was a TCR beta motif formed by eight highly homologous variants. According to the report, clones linked to the disease were significantly enriched in matched synovial fluid samples taken from ankylosing spondylitis patients.

Note on this clonotype: The antigen remains undetermined.

A quantitative 5'-RACE method, one with molecular barcodes, was used to make TCR beta libraries. TCRdb redid the calling of the 5' RACE reads with MiXCR, one entry per CDR3 protein. Of approximately 92,000 distinct CDR3 sequences in the sample, roughly 10% were seen once. The CDR3 consists of 15 residues. The germline V gene encodes CDR1 SGHAT and CDR2 FQNNGV. V gave up 3 bases and J gave up 5 bases; unmatched junction bases: 8. The chain is built from TRBV11-2 and TRBJ2-5; 8 bases are shared with TRBD2. The sample taken for sequencing was blood, either unsorted or a sorted T cell fraction (not recorded which). This TCR was sampled from a male donor with ankylosing spondylitis or in good health (not recorded which). The CDR3: CASSLLPGRGETQYF. CDR3 DNA sequence: TGTGCCAGCAGCTTGCTCCCCGGGAGGGGGGAGACCCAGTACTTC. The whole variable domain, remainder taken from reference TRBV11-2 and TRBJ2-5, is EAGVAQSPRYKIIEKRQSVAFWCNPISGHATLYWYQQILGQGPKLLIQFQNNGVVDDSQLPKDRFSAERLKGVDSTLKIQPAKLEDSAVYLCASSLLPGRGETQYFGPGTRLLVL.